This T cell receptor beta chain is drawn from a study of PD-1 blockade in classical Hodgkin lymphoma. Overall study findings and caveats: The study reported lower baseline TCR diversity in newly diagnosed patients than in healthy donors. Sources of repertoire differences remain undefined, possibly disease activity or prior therapy.

Time point of the sample: newly diagnosed, previously untreated cHL patient sample. Out of thawed PBMCs, magnetic negative selection purified CD4+ T cells. Untreated, newly diagnosed classical Hodgkin lymphoma PBMCs were used for comparison. The table came from immunoSEQ multiplex PCR; TCRdb's copy has only in-frame clones and leaves some out. The repertoire holds roughly 15,000 clones, with over 80% as singletons. The CDR3 length is 14 residues. Trimming shortened V by 0 bases and J by 2 bases, and 7 bases separated the two germline ends. Germline assignment: CDR1 SGHNT and CDR2 YYREEE (reference sequence). Of note for this clone: Antigen: not known.

The material sequenced was CD4+ T cells from blood. This TCR derives from a human donor with classical Hodgkin lymphoma. This chain uses TRBV5-4 with TRBJ2-3; TRBD2 might be the D (6 bases). The DNA for the CDR3 is TGTGCCAGCAGCTTGGGGACTATCACAGATACGCAGTATTTT. Translated, it gives CASSLGTITDTQYF.